The rows below give T cell receptor beta chains drawn from one sample of a study of PD-1 blockade in classical Hodgkin lymphoma. Using immunoSEQ multiplex PCR, the repertoire was profiled, and TCRdb retains in-frame clones only, with some absent. Among 96,000 or so clones listed, roughly 91% were seen once. Sequencing was performed on peripheral blood mononuclear cells (PBMCs), taken before the fourth cycle of nivolumab. These receptors were collected from a human donor with classical Hodgkin lymphoma. Each CDR3 is given with its conserved first and last residue. A D gene is named only where the DNA matches it firmly. Size is omitted from some rows. Given values are once, few, many or a class for expanded clones.

abundance: -; v_gene: TRBV27; d_gene: -; j_gene: TRBJ2-1; CDR3aa: CASSYNPDYNEQFF; CDR3nt: TGTGCCAGCAGTTATAACCCCGACTACAATGAGCAGTTCTTC
abundance: -; v_gene: TRBV6-1; d_gene: -; j_gene: TRBJ2-7; CDR3aa: CASSVRDAYEQYF; CDR3nt: TGTGCCAGCAGTGTCCGGGACGCCTACGAGCAGTACTTC
abundance: -; v_gene: TRBV7-3; d_gene: -; j_gene: TRBJ2-7; CDR3aa: CASSSDSSYEQYF; CDR3nt: TGTGCCAGCAGCTCCGACAGTTCCTACGAGCAGTACTTC
abundance: -; v_gene: TRBV2; d_gene: TRBD2; j_gene: TRBJ2-5; CDR3aa: CASRGLAGRETQYF; CDR3nt: TGTGCCAGCAGGGGACTAGCGGGCCGGGAGACCCAGTACTTC
abundance: -; v_gene: TRBV5-1; d_gene: -; j_gene: TRBJ2-2; CDR3aa: CASSLVQTNTGELFF; CDR3nt: TGCGCCAGCAGCTTGGTACAGACGAACACCGGGGAGCTGTTTTTT
abundance: -; v_gene: TRBV11-2; d_gene: TRBD2; j_gene: TRBJ2-3; CDR3aa: CASSFLTSGTDTQYF; CDR3nt: TGTGCCAGCAGCTTTTTGACTAGCGGCACAGATACGCAGTATTTT
abundance: -; v_gene: TRBV27; d_gene: -; j_gene: TRBJ2-7; CDR3aa: CASSLMVTSLTREQYF; CDR3nt: TGTGCCAGCAGTTTAATGGTTACTAGCCTGACGCGGGAGCAGTACTTC
abundance: -; v_gene: TRBV9; d_gene: TRBD2; j_gene: TRBJ2-7; CDR3aa: CASSVGPGLRYEQYF; CDR3nt: TGTGCCAGCAGCGTGGGACCGGGACTACGTTACGAGCAGTACTTC
abundance: -; v_gene: TRBV30; d_gene: TRBD2; j_gene: TRBJ2-7; CDR3aa: CAWRASRTSGSYEQYF; CDR3nt: TGTGCCTGGAGAGCTTCTCGGACTAGCGGGTCCTACGAGCAGTACTTC
abundance: -; v_gene: TRBV30; d_gene: -; j_gene: TRBJ1-1; CDR3aa: CAWTARRGTEAFF; CDR3nt: TGTGCCTGGACCGCCCGAAGGGGCACTGAAGCTTTCTTT
abundance: -; v_gene: TRBV30; d_gene: -; j_gene: TRBJ2-7; CDR3aa: CAWNQAGTPLEQYF; CDR3nt: TGTGCCTGGAATCAGGCCGGGACTCCTCTCGAGCAGTACTTC
abundance: -; v_gene: TRBV6-6; d_gene: TRBD1; j_gene: TRBJ2-7; CDR3aa: CASSYVGTGSYEQYF; CDR3nt: TGTGCCAGCAGTTACGTAGGGACAGGCTCCTACGAGCAGTACTTC
abundance: -; v_gene: TRBV28; d_gene: TRBD2; j_gene: TRBJ2-1; CDR3aa: CASGREGRANEQFF; CDR3nt: TGTGCCAGCGGGCGGGAGGGACGGGCCAATGAGCAGTTCTTC
abundance: -; v_gene: TRBV7-9; d_gene: TRBD2; j_gene: TRBJ2-1; CDR3aa: CASSPGALADDGKEQFF; CDR3nt: TGTGCCAGCAGCCCCGGCGCCCTAGCGGACGATGGGAAAGAGCAGTTCTTC
abundance: -; v_gene: TRBV6-1; d_gene: TRBD2; j_gene: TRBJ2-3; CDR3aa: CASRGAGATTDTQYF; CDR3nt: TGTGCCAGCAGGGGAGCGGGAGCAACGACAGATACGCAGTATTTT
abundance: -; v_gene: TRBV27; d_gene: TRBD1; j_gene: TRBJ2-3; CDR3aa: CASSLIRDRGILPTDTQYF; CDR3nt: TGTGCCAGCAGTTTAATAAGGGACAGGGGAATCCTCCCCACAGATACGCAGTATTTT
abundance: once; v_gene: TRBV27; d_gene: -; j_gene: TRBJ1-1; CDR3aa: CASTGRGLNTEAFF; CDR3nt: TGTGCCAGCACGGGGAGGGGCCTGAACACTGAAGCTTTCTTT
abundance: -; v_gene: TRBV19; d_gene: -; j_gene: TRBJ2-2; CDR3aa: CASNPTRGRTGELFF; CDR3nt: TGTGCCAGTAATCCCACGCGGGGGCGCACCGGGGAGCTGTTTTTT
abundance: -; v_gene: TRBV27; d_gene: -; j_gene: TRBJ2-7; CDR3aa: CASSLGWAPPYEQYF; CDR3nt: TGTGCCAGCAGTTTAGGGTGGGCCCCCCCCTACGAGCAGTACTTC
abundance: -; v_gene: TRBV5-1; d_gene: -; j_gene: TRBJ2-7; CDR3aa: CASSLGTDLREQYF; CDR3nt: TGCGCCAGCAGCCTAGGGACGGACCTGAGGGAGCAGTACTTC
abundance: -; v_gene: TRBV4-2; d_gene: -; j_gene: TRBJ1-4; CDR3aa: CASSHLDRALNEKLFF; CDR3nt: TGTGCCAGCAGCCACCTCGACAGAGCCCTGAATGAAAAACTGTTTTTT
abundance: -; v_gene: TRBV6-6; d_gene: -; j_gene: TRBJ2-7; CDR3aa: CASSIGIEQYF; CDR3nt: TGTGCCAGCAGCATTGGGATCGAGCAGTACTTC